Listed here is a single T cell receptor beta chain. This clonotype was detected only a few times. No cognate antigen has been identified for it. No per-base quality is available; no much larger clone lies one base away. The V end loses 1 base and the J end loses 8 bases, and a stretch of 15 bases separates them. The CDR3 covers 15 residues, taking in both the cysteine and the phenylalanine. The DNA shown is the 45-base CDR3, in frame from base 1. As encoded in the germline V gene, CDR1 is SGDLS while CDR2 is YYNGEE. Library prep was done by multiplex PCR. These reads were obtained on an Illumina HiSeq 4000. To build TCR beta libraries, CDR3 regions were amplified by Arm-PCR using iRepertoire HTBI primers. Before sequencing, the PCR products went through gel purification. As for the original processing: Gene usage analysis of CDR3 amino acid clonotypes relied on the approximately 68 TRBV and 14 TRBJ segments identified across samples. COPE and FqMerger were used to merge filtered high-quality paired reads into contigs. BLAST was used to align contigs to IMGT TRBV, TRBD and TRBJ reference genes, with CDR3 defined following IMGT. Any clonotype with a frequency above 0.1% was classified as a highly expanded clone. Shannon entropy served as the measure of repertoire diversity, while the Gini coefficient captured V-J evenness. Clonotypes shared by more than one individual were considered public. TCRdb passed the public sequencing reads through fastp at Q25 and MiXCR, retaining productive beta sequences. When rows share a CDR3 protein, they turn into one entry using the most common DNA and genes. TCRdb, rather than the study authors, made the V and J calls. Within this sample are 500,000 to 700,000 distinct CDR3 sequences, with 30% of them counted one time only. Around 42% of the sample goes to the ten largest clones.

Taken with the paper, the label for time point translates to: persistent/refractory GD, antithyroid drugs over 5 years with positive TRAb. RNA was extracted from PBMCs in TRIzol for both TCR sequencing and RNA sequencing. Graves' disease was diagnosed according to American Thyroid Association guidelines. Recruitment of patients was carried out at an endocrinology department in Xi'an, China. From each patient, 7.5 to 10 milliliters of peripheral blood was collected into an EDTA anticoagulant tube. Ficoll Paque Plus density gradient separation was used to isolate PBMCs, and no additional T cell sorting was done. An Agilent 2100 Bioanalyzer and agarose gel were used to check RNA quality, while a NanoDrop 2000 measured RNA concentration. The sample is drawn from a study of regulatory T cells in long-lasting Graves disease listed by TCRdb under 2021. At the level of the whole study: Persistent Graves' disease was defined as persistently positive TSH receptor autoantibodies together with antithyroid drug treatment for over 5 years. TCR sequencing covered 13 persistent and 20 or so newly diagnosed Graves' disease patients, about 35 samples in total. Antithyroid drugs had been taken for about 9.7 years on average by persistent Graves' disease patients in the clinical cohort. The study took place in China and was registered as a clinical trial. This study used TCR sequencing and RNA sequencing of peripheral blood to compare persistent Graves' disease patients against newly diagnosed Graves' disease patients.

What the authors observed across the whole study: More public clonotypes were shared among persistent patients (around 2,600) than among newly diagnosed patients (just under 1,000). Lower TCR Shannon entropy and fewer highly expanded clones were observed in persistent Graves' disease patients than in newly diagnosed patients, which suggested clonal expansion. Only the TCR beta chain was sequenced and analyzed. Because the primary lesion, thyroid tissue, could not be accessed, the study looked at peripheral blood alone. The authors acknowledged the small sample size as a limitation that may reduce accuracy. TRBV28, TRBJ1-2 and TRBJ2-5 were preferentially used in persistent disease, while TRBV20-1 and TRBJ2-1 were favored in newly diagnosed disease.

The rearranged segments are TRBV9 and TRBJ1-4; TRBD1 is possibly the D segment (6 matching bases). The TCR originated in a female donor with Graves disease. Sequenced material: peripheral blood mononuclear cells (PBMCs), taken when the disease was refractory, from a patient treated with antithyroid drugs. This receptor carries the CDR3 CASSVFGGRGEKLFF. The DNA sequence is given as TGTGCCAGCAGCGTATTCGGGGGCAGAGGAGAAAAACTGTTTTTT.